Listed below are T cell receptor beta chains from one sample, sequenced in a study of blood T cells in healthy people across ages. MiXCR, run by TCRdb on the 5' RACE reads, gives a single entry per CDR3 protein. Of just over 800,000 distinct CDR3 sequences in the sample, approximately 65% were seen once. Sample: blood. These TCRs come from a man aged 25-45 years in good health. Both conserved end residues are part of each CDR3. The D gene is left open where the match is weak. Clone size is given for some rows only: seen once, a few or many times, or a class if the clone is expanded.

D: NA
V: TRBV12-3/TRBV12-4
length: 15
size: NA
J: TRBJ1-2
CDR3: CASSSPRIANYGYTF
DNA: TGTGCCAGCAGTTCCCCACGGATCGCTAACTATGGCTACACCTTC

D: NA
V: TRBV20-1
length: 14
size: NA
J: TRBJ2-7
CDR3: CSARDLDRIDEQYF
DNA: TGCAGTGCTAGAGATCTTGACAGAATCGACGAGCAGTACTTC

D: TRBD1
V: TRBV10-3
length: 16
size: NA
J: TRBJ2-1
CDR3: CAISVRFRQGHSEQFF
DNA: TGTGCCATCAGTGTAAGGTTCCGACAGGGCCATAGTGAGCAGTTCTTC

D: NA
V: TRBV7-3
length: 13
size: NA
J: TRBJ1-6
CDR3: CASSLMDLGPLHF
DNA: TGTGCCAGCAGCTTGATGGACTTAGGGCCCCTCCACTTT

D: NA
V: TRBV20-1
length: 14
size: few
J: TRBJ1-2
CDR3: CSAESRLFSYGYTF
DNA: TGCAGTGCTGAATCCAGGTTATTTAGCTATGGCTACACCTTC

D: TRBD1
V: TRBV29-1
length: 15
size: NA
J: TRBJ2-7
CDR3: CSVETGDTQVYEQYF
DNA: TGCAGCGTCGAGACAGGGGACACCCAAGTCTACGAGCAGTACTTC

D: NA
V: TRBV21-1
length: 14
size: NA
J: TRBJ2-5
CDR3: CASNWDGPPETQYF
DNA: TGTGCCAGCAATTGGGACGGCCCCCCAGAGACCCAGTACTTC

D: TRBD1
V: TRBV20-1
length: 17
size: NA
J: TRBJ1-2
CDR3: CSARTRYRGALNYGYTF
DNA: TGCAGTGCTAGAACCCGGTACAGGGGTGCCCTCAACTATGGCTACACCTTC

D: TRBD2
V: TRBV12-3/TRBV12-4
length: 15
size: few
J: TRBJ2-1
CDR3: CASSLFSGESNEQFF
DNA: TGTGCCAGCAGTTTATTTAGCGGGGAAAGCAATGAGCAGTTCTTC

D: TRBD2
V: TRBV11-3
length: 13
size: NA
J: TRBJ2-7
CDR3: CASSLNAGGEQYF
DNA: TGTGCCAGCAGCCTCAACGCGGGGGGTGAGCAGTACTTC

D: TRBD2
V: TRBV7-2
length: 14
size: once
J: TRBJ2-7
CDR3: CASSLGTSPLEQYF
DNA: TGTGCCAGCAGCCTAGGGACTAGTCCCCTGGAGCAGTACTTC